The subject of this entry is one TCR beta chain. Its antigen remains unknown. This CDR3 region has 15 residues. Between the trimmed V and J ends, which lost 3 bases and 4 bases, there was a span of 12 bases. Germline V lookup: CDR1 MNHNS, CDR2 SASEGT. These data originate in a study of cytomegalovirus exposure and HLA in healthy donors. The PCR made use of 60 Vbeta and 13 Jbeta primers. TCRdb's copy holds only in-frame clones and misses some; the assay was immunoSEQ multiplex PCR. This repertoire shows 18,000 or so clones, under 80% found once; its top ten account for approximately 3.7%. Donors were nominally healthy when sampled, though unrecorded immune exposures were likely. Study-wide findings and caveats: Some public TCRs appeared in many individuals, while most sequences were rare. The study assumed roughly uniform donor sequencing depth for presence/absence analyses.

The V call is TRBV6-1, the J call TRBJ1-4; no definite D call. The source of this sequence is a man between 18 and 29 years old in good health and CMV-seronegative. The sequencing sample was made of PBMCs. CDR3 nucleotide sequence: TGTGCCAGCAGTGAGAACACGGGGTTTAATGAAAAACTGTTTTTT. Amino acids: CASSENTGFNEKLFF.